Following are 11 T cell receptor beta chains from one sample sequenced in a study of CD8 T cells in ankylosing spondylitis. Overall study results and limits: It appeared that ankylosing spondylitis blood was characterized by a TCR beta motif of several highly homologous variants.

TCRdb reprocessed the 5' RACE reads with MiXCR, giving one entry per CDR3 protein. The table lists 670,000 or so distinct CDR3 sequences, 19% of them singletons. Antigen specificity for these receptors is unknown. The sequenced material came from blood, either unsorted or a sorted T cell fraction (not recorded which). The receptors originated from a male donor with ankylosing spondylitis.

This clonotype was recorded a few times. The chain recombines TRBV20-1 with TRBJ1-2, with D perhaps matching TRBD1 (5 bases). Germline CDR1 and CDR2: DFQATT and SNEGSKA (reference sequence). The V and J ends lost 5 bases and 7 bases respectively, with 23 bases between them. The CDR3 is 15 residues long. As DNA, the CDR3 is TGCAGTGCTCCCACTGGATTGATGACAGAGGGTGGCTACACCTTC. It specifies CSAPTGLMTEGGYTF.

This clonotype has a handful of counts. Germline is not matched at one junction end, which may reflect a read error. The chain recombines TRBV29-1 with TRBJ2-7; 10 positions match TRBD1. Germline CDR1 and CDR2: SQVTM and ANQGSEA. The CDR3 loop spans 15 amino acids. DNA for the CDR3: TGCAGCGTCCTTCACCCGACAGGGGGCTCCTTCGAGCAGTACTTC. This codes for CSVLHPTGGSFEQYF.

This chain joins TRBV28 and TRBJ1-1; 7 nucleotides line up with TRBD1. This CDR3 comprises 13 residues. V lost 2 bases, J lost 11 bases, and 8 bases stayed unmatched. Germline V gene lookup returns CDR1 MDHEN and CDR2 SYDVKM. This CDR3 reads CASSLPDRDRAFF. CDR3 DNA: TGTGCCAGCAGTTTACCCGACAGGGACCGGGCTTTCTTT.

V and J are TRBV18 and TRBJ1-1, with D maybe TRBD1 (5 bases). Germline CDR1 and CDR2: KGHSH and LQKENI. Trimming took 0 bases from V and 4 from J, leaving 9 bases between them. The CDR3 length is 14 residues. CDR3 in DNA: TGTGCCAGCTCACCACCGAAGGGGCGCACTGAAGCTTTCTTT. It is translated as CASSPPKGRTEAFF.

The sample holds a few counts of this clonotype. The J gene is TRBJ1-5, the V gene TRBV3-1, with D maybe TRBD1 (6 bases). The germline gives CDR1 LGHDT, CDR2 YNNKEL (reference sequence). V was pared by 4 bases and J by 8 bases, with 12 bases between. CDR3 length: 13 amino acids. The CDR3 nucleotides are TGTGCCAGCAGCCTGCAGGGGTGGGAGCCCCAGCATTTT. Encoded protein: CASSLQGWEPQHF.

The chain joins TRBV7-3 to TRBJ2-2, with D tentatively TRBD2 (6 bases). Germline V gene data show CDR1 as SGHTA and CDR2 as FQGTGA. V was pared by 5 bases and J by 7 bases, with 17 bases between. The CDR3 spans 15 residues. CDR3 loop: CASSHMGLPGGELFF. The CDR3 coding sequence is TGTGCCAGCAGCCACATGGGACTTCCAGGCGGGGAGCTGTTTTTT.

The chain joins TRBV4-2 to TRBJ2-3; 7 bases are shared with TRBD2. CDR3 length equals 17 residues. The germline V gene encodes CDR1 LGHNA and CDR2 YNFKEQ. V trimming: 4 bases; J trimming: 2 bases; junction bases outside the gene matches: 12. The CDR3 here is CASSRGLSGGDTDTQYF. For the CDR3, the DNA is TGTGCCAGCAGCCGGGGCCTTTCGGGAGGTGACACAGATACGCAGTATTTT.

The chain joins TRBV7-8 to TRBJ2-7; 7 nucleotides match TRBD1. CDR3 length: 15 residues. The germline V gene has CDR1 SGHVS and CDR2 FQNEAQ. V lost 5 bases, J lost 4 bases, and 11 bases stayed unmatched. CDR3 loop: CASSPRTGQLYEQYF. The CDR3 DNA reads TGTGCCAGCAGCCCCCGGACAGGCCAACTGTACGAGCAGTACTTC.

The chain employs TRBV6-2 or TRBV6-3 and TRBJ1-5; D uncertain. This CDR3 has 12 amino acids. Per germline, CDR1 MNHEY and CDR2 SVGEGT. V lost 6 bases and J 3 bases, leaving 6 bases between the germline ends. The CDR3 here is CASRGYNQPQHF. The CDR3 nucleotides are TGTGCCAGCAGAGGGTACAATCAGCCCCAGCATTTT.

The rearrangement links TRBV7-9 to TRBJ1-2; D is perhaps TRBD1 (6 bases). Germline CDR1 SEHNR, CDR2 FQNEAQ (reference sequence). The CDR3 is 15 amino acids. Trimming pared 5 bases from V and 4 bases from J, leaving 17 bases between. The CDR3 reads CASSRSGGGSYGYTF. The CDR3 DNA sequence: TGTGCCAGCAGCAGAAGCGGCGGGGGCAGCTATGGCTACACCTTC. Full variable domain (missing parts from reference TRBV7-9 and TRBJ1-2): DTGVSQNPRHKITKRGQNVTFRCDPISEHNRLYWYRQTLGQGPEFLTYFQNEAQLEKSRLLSDRFSAERPKGSFSTLEIQRTEQGDSAMYLCASSRSGGGSYGYTFGSGTRLTVV.

In this sample, this clonotype turned up many times. The chain recombines TRBV7-2 with TRBJ2-3; 11 bases are a match to TRBD2. The CDR3 contains 15 residues. With 3 bases clipped from V and 4 bases from J, the junction kept 3 bases outside the gene matches. CDR1 and CDR2 (germline): SGHTA, FQGNSA. The CDR3 sequence: CASSFPSGRSDTQYF. For the CDR3, the DNA is TGTGCCAGCAGCTTTCCTAGCGGGAGGTCAGATACGCAGTATTTT. Using reference TRBV7-2 and TRBJ2-3 for the parts outside the CDR3, the full variable domain is GAGVSQSPSNKVTEKGKDVELRCDPISGHTALYWYRQSLGQGLEFLIYFQGNSAPDKSGLPSDRFSAERTGGSVSTLTIQRTQQEDSAVYLCASSFPSGRSDTQYFGPGTRLTVL.